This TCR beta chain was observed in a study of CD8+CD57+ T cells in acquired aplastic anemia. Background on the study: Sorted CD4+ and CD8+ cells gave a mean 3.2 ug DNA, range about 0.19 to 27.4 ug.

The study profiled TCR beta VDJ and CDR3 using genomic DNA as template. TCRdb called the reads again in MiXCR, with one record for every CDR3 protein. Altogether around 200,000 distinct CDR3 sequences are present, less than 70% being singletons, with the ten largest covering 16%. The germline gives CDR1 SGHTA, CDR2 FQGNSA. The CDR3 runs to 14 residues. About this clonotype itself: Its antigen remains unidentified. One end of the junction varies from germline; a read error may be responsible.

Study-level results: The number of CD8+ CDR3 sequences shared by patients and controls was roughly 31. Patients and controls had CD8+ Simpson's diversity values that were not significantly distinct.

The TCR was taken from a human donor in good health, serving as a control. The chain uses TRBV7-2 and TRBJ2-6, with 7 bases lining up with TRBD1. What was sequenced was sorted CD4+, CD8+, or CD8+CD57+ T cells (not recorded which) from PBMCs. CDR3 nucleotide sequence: TGTGCCAGCAGCTTAAGGGCAGGGGGCAACGTCCTGACTTTC. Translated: CASSLRAGGNVLTF.